These 2 T cell receptor beta chains share one sample of origin, sequenced in a study of type 1 regulatory T cells. These TCRs' antigens remain unknown. Via MiXCR, TCRdb re-called the reads, giving one row per CDR3 protein. This table has tens of thousands of distinct CDR3 sequences, around 21% appearing once. Findings of the study overall: Type 1 regulatory T cells had a more restricted TCR repertoire than non-type 1 regulatory T cells.

The sample consisted of cultured type 1 regulatory T (Tr1) cells, either the whole culture or a sorted fraction (not recorded which). Receptor source: a human donor in good health.

By sample fraction, this clonotype is medium-sized. This chain joins TRBV7-2 and TRBJ2-7; 9 positions agree with TRBD2. The J segment lost 6 bases and the V segment lost 5 bases, leaving 5 bases of the junction unmatched. This CDR3 is built from 13 residues. Germline CDR1 SGHTA, CDR2 FQGNSA. The CDR3 DNA is TGTGCCAGCAGCCGTAGCGGGAGCTCCGAGCAGTACTTC. As protein: CASSRSGSSEQYF.

CDR3 nucleotide sequence: TGTGCCAGCTCACCGGGACAGATGAACACTGAAGCTTTCTTT. Translation gives CASSPGQMNTEAFF. This sequence joins TRBV18 and TRBJ1-1, with TRBD1 identical over 7 bases. The germline V gene has CDR1 KGHSH and CDR2 LQKENI. The trim removed 3 bases at V and 0 bases at J, leaving 1 base unmatched. The CDR3 consists of 14 residues.